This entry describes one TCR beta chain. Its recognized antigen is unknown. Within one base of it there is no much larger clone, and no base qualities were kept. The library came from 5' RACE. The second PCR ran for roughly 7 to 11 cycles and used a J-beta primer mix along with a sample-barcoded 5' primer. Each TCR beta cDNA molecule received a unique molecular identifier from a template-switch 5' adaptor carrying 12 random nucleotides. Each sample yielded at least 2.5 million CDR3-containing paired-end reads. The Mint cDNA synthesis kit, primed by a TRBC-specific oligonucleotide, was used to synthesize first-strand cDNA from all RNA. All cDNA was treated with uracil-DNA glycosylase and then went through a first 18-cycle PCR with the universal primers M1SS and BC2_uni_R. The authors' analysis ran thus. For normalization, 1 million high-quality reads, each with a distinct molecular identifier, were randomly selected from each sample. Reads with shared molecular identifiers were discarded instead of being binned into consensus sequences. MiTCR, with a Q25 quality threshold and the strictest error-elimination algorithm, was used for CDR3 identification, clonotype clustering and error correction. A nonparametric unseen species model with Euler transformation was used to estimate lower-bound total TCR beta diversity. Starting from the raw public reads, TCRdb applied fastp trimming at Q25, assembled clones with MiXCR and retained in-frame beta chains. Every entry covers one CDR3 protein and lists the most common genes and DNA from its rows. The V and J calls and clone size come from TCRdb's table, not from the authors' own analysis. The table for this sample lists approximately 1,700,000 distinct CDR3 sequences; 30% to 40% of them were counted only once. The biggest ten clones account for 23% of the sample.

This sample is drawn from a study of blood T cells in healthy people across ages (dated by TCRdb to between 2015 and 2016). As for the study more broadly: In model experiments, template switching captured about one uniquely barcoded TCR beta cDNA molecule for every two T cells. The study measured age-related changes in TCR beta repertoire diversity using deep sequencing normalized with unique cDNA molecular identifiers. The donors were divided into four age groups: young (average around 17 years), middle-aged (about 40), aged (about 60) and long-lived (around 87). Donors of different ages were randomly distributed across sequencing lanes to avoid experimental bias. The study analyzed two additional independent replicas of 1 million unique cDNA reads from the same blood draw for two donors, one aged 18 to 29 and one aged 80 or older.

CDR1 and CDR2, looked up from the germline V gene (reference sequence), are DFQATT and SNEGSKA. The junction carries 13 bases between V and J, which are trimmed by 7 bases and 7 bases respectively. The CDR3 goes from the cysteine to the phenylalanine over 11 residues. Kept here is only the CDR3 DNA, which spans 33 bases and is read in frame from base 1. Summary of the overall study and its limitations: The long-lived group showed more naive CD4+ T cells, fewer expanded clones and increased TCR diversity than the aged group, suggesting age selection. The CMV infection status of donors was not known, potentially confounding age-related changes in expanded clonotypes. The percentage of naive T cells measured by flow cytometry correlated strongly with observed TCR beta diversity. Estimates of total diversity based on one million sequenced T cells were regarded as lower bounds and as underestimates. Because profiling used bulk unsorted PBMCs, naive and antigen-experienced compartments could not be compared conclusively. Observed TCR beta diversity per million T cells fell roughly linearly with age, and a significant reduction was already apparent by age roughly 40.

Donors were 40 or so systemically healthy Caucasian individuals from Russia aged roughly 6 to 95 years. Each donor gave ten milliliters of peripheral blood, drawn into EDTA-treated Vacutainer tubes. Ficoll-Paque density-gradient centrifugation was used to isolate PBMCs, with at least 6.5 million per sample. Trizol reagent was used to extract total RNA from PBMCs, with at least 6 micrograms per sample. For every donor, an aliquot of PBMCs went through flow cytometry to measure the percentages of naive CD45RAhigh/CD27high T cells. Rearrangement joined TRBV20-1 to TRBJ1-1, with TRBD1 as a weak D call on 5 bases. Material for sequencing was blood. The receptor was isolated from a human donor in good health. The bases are TGCAGTGGTACAGGAGATGGTGAAGCTTTCTTT. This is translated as CSGTGDGEAFF.